The rows below give T cell receptor beta chains drawn from one sample of a study of PD-L1 blockade in urothelial cancer. TCRdb's copy holds only in-frame clones and misses some; the assay was immunoSEQ multiplex PCR. The repertoire has under 100,000 clones, about 90% of them found once; the top ten carry 1.5% to 2%. The material was PBMCs, obtained around atezolizumab (anti-PD-L1) treatment. Receptor source: a man aged 55 to 70 with urothelial cancer. The CDR3 runs from the conserved cysteine through the conserved F or W. Each record gives: D gene, V gene, clone size, J gene, CDR3 DNA, CDR3 protein. D genes are given only for firm matches. Where a row states a size, it is once, few, many or the class of an expanded clone; other rows omit it.

D gene: TRBD2
V gene: TRBV6-1
clone size: -
J gene: TRBJ2-5
CDR3 DNA: TGTGCCAGCAGTGAACGGGGGAGCGGGGGGGCGCCAGAGACCCAGTACTTC
CDR3 protein: CASSERGSGGAPETQYF

D gene: -
V gene: TRBV7-2
clone size: -
J gene: TRBJ2-7
CDR3 DNA: TGTGCCAGCAGCCCGGGGACCTACGAGCAGTACTTC
CDR3 protein: CASSPGTYEQYF

D gene: TRBD2
V gene: TRBV5-1
clone size: -
J gene: TRBJ2-3
CDR3 DNA: TGCGCCAGCAACATAGCGGGGGGGCAAGATACGCAGTATTTT
CDR3 protein: CASNIAGGQDTQYF

D gene: -
V gene: TRBV7-2
clone size: -
J gene: TRBJ2-3
CDR3 DNA: TGTGCCAGCAGCTTAGGATTCGATACTAGCACAGATACGCAGTATTTT
CDR3 protein: CASSLGFDTSTDTQYF

D gene: -
V gene: TRBV19
clone size: -
J gene: TRBJ2-7
CDR3 DNA: TGTGCCAGTAGTCCTCGAGGAGCGGAACCCCTCGAGCAGTACTTC
CDR3 protein: CASSPRGAEPLEQYF

D gene: TRBD1
V gene: TRBV18
clone size: -
J gene: TRBJ2-5
CDR3 DNA: TGTGCCAGCTCACGGAATCTACAGGGGGCCGGGGAGACCCAGTACTTC
CDR3 protein: CASSRNLQGAGETQYF

D gene: TRBD1
V gene: TRBV5-6
clone size: -
J gene: TRBJ2-1
CDR3 DNA: TGTGCCAGCAGCTTAGGACAGGGGCTGTGGAATGAGCAGTTCTTC
CDR3 protein: CASSLGQGLWNEQFF

D gene: -
V gene: TRBV9
clone size: -
J gene: TRBJ1-4
CDR3 DNA: TGTGCCAGCAGCACCCGACCGAGCCGGGGGGAAAAACTGTTTTTT
CDR3 protein: CASSTRPSRGEKLFF

D gene: TRBD2
V gene: TRBV9
clone size: -
J gene: TRBJ2-5
CDR3 DNA: TGTGCCAGCAGCGTGACTAGCCTCCGAGAGACCCAGTACTTC
CDR3 protein: CASSVTSLRETQYF

D gene: -
V gene: TRBV15
clone size: -
J gene: TRBJ1-2
CDR3 DNA: TGTGCCACCAGCCGGACCGTGGGGCTGGATGGCTACACCTTC
CDR3 protein: CATSRTVGLDGYTF

D gene: -
V gene: TRBV11-2
clone size: -
J gene: TRBJ1-3
CDR3 DNA: TGTGCCAGCAGCTTGGAGACGGGAAACACCATATATTTT
CDR3 protein: CASSLETGNTIYF

D gene: TRBD1
V gene: TRBV7-3
clone size: few
J gene: TRBJ1-6
CDR3 DNA: TGTGCCAGCAGCTTAAACCCCGGGACAGGGAGTGGGCCCCTCCACTTT
CDR3 protein: CASSLNPGTGSGPLHF

D gene: TRBD1
V gene: TRBV7-2
clone size: -
J gene: TRBJ1-2
CDR3 DNA: TGTGCCAGCAGCCCAGGACAGGGCCTCAGCGGCTACACCTTC
CDR3 protein: CASSPGQGLSGYTF

D gene: TRBD1
V gene: TRBV6-5
clone size: -
J gene: TRBJ2-7
CDR3 DNA: TGTGCCAGCAGTTCCCGGAGGACAGGGGGGTTCAACGAGCAGTACTTC
CDR3 protein: CASSSRRTGGFNEQYF

D gene: TRBD2
V gene: TRBV6-5
clone size: once
J gene: TRBJ2-7
CDR3 DNA: TGTGCCACCTTTAGCGGGGCGGGACTGACATACGAGCAGTACTTC
CDR3 protein: CATFSGAGLTYEQYF

D gene: -
V gene: TRBV6-5
clone size: -
J gene: TRBJ1-1
CDR3 DNA: TGTGCCAGCAGTTTAAACAGGGATGGGGACACTGAAGCTTTCTTT
CDR3 protein: CASSLNRDGDTEAFF

D gene: -
V gene: TRBV6-4
clone size: -
J gene: TRBJ2-2
CDR3 DNA: TGTGCCAGCAGTGACCAAGGGGGAATCGGGGAGCTGTTTTTT
CDR3 protein: CASSDQGGIGELFF

D gene: -
V gene: TRBV10-1
clone size: -
J gene: TRBJ2-1
CDR3 DNA: TGCGCCAGCAGTGAGGGGCCTGCGTTCTCCTACAATGAGCAGTTCTTC
CDR3 protein: CASSEGPAFSYNEQFF

D gene: -
V gene: TRBV27
clone size: -
J gene: TRBJ1-2
CDR3 DNA: TGTGCCAGCAAGGGGGTTGCTGGGGCCGGCTACACCTTC
CDR3 protein: CASKGVAGAGYTF

D gene: TRBD2
V gene: TRBV6-8
clone size: -
J gene: TRBJ2-5
CDR3 DNA: TGTGCCAGCCCAGCGATTATGCCGAGGAGGACTAGCGGGGGGCCTGAGGAGACCCAGTACTTC
CDR3 protein: CASPAIMPRRTSGGPEETQYF

D gene: -
V gene: TRBV5-1
clone size: -
J gene: TRBJ2-1
CDR3 DNA: TGCGCCAGCAGTCCGGGGAACTATGAGCAGTTCTTC
CDR3 protein: CASSPGNYEQFF

D gene: TRBD2
V gene: TRBV5-1
clone size: once
J gene: TRBJ2-7
CDR3 DNA: TGCGCCAGCAGCTTGGGACTAGCGATTTCCTACGAGCAGTACTTC
CDR3 protein: CASSLGLAISYEQYF